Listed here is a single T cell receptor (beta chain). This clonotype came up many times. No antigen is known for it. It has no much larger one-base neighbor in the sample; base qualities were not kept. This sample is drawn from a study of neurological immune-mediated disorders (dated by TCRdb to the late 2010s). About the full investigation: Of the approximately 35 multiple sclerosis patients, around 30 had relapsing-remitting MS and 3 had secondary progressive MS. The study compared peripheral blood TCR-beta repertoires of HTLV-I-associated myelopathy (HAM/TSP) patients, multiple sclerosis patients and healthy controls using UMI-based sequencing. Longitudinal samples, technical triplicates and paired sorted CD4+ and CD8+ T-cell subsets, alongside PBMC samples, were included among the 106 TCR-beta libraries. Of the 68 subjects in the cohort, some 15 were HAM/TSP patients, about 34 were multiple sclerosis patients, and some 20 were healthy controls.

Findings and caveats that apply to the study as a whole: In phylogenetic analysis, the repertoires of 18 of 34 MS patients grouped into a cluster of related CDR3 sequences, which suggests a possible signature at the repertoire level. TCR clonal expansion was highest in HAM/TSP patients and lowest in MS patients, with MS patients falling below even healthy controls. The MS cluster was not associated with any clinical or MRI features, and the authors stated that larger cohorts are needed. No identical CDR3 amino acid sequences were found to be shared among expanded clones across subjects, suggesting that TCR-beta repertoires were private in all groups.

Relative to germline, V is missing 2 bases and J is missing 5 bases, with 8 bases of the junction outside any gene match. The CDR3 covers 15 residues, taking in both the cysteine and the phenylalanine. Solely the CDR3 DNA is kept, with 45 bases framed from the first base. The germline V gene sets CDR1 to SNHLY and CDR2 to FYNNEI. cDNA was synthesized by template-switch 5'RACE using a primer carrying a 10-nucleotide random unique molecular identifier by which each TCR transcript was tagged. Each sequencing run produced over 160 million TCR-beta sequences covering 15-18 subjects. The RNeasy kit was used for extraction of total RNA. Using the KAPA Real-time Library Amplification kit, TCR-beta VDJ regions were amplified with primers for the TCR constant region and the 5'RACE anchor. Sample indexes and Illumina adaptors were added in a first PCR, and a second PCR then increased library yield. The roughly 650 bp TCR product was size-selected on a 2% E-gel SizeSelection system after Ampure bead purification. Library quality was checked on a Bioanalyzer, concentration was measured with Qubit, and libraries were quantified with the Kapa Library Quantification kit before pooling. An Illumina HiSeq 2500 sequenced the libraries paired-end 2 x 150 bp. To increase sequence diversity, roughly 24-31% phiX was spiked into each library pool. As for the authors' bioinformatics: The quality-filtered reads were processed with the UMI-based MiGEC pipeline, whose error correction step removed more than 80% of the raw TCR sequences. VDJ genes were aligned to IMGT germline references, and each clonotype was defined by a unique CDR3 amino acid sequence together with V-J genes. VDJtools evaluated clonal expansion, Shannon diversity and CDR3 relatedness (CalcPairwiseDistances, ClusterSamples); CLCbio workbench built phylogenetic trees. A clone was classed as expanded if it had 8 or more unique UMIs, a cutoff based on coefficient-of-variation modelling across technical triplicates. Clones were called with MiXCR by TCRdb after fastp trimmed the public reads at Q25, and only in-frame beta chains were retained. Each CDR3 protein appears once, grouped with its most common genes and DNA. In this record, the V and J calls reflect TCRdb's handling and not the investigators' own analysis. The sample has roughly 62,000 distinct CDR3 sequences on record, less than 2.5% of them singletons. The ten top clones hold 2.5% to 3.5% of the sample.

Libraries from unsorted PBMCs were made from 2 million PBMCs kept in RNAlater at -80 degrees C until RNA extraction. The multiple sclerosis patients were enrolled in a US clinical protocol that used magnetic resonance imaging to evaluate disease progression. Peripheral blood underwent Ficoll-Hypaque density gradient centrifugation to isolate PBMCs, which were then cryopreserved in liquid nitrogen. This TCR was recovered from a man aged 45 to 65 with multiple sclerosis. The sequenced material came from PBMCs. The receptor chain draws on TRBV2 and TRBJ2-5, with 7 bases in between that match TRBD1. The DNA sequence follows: TGTGCCAGCAGTGAACCACAGGGGATTCCGGAGACCCAGTACTTC. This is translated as CASSEPQGIPETQYF.